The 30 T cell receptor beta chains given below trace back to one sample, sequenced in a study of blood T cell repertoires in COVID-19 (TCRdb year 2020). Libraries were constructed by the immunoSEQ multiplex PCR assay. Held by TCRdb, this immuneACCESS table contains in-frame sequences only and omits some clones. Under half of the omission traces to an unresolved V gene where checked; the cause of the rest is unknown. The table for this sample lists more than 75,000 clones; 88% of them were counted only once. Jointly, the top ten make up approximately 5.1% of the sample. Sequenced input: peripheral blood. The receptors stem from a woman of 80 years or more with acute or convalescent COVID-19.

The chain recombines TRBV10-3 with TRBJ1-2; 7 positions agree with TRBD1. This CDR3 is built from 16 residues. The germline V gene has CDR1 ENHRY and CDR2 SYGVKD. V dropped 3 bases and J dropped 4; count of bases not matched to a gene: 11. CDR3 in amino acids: CAISDFRRGGGYGYTF. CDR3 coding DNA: TGTGCCATCAGTGATTTCCGGCGAGGGGGCGGCTATGGCTACACCTTC.

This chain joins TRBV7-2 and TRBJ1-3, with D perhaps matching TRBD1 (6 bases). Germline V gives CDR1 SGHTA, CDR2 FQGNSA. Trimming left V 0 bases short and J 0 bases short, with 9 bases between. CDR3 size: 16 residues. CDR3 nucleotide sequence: TGTGCCAGCAGCTTAGCTGGGGGCGTCTCTGGAAACACCATATATTTT. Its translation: CASSLAGGVSGNTIYF. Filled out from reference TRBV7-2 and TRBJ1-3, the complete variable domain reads GAGVSQSPSNKVTEKGKDVELRCDPISGHTALYWYRQSLGQGLEFLIYFQGNSAPDKSGLPSDRFSAERTGGSVSTLTIQRTQQEDSAVYLCASSLAGGVSGNTIYFGEGSWLTVV.

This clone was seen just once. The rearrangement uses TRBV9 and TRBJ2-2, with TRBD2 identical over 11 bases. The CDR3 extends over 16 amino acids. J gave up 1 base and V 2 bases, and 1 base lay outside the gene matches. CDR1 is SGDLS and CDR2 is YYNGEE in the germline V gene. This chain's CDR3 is CASSVTSGGNTGELFF. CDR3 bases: TGTGCCAGCAGCGTCACTAGCGGGGGGAACACCGGGGAGCTGTTTTTT.

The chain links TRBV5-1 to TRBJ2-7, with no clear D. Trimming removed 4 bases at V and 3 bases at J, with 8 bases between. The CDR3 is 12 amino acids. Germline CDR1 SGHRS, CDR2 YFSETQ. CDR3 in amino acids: CASSADIYEQYF. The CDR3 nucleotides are TGCGCCAGCAGCGCGGATATCTACGAGCAGTACTTC. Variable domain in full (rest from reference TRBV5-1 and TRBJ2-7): KAGVTQTPRYLIKTRGQQVTLSCSPISGHRSVSWYQQTPGQGLQFLFEYFSETQRNKGNFPGRFSGRQFSNSRSEMNVSTLELGDSALYLCASSADIYEQYFGPGTRLTVT.

CDR3 bases: TGTGCCAGCAGCTTAGGGCAGGGGGACGGCTACACCTTC. Translation gives CASSLGQGDGYTF. J is TRBJ1-2 and V is TRBV7-6, with 7 positions matching TRBD1. Germline assignment: CDR1 SGHVS and CDR2 FNYEAQ. The V and J ends lost 1 base and 8 bases, in that order; junction bases with no gene match: 4. This CDR3 has 13 amino acids.

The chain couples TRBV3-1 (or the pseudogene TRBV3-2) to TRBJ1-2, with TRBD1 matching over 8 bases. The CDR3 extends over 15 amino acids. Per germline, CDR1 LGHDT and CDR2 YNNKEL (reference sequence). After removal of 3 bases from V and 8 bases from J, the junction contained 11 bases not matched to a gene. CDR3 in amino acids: CASSHHDRGGDGYTF. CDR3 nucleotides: TGTGCCAGCAGCCATCATGACAGGGGAGGGGACGGCTACACCTTC.

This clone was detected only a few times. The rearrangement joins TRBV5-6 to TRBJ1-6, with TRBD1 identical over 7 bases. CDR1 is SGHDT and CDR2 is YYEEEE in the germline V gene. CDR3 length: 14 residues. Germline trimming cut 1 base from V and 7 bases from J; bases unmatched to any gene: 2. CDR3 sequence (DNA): TGTGCCAGCAGCTTGTTACAGGGGAATTCACCCCTCCACTTT. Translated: CASSLLQGNSPLHF. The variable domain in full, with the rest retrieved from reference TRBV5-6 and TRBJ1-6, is DAGVTQSPTHLIKTRGQQVTLRCSPKSGHDTVSWYQQALGQGPQFIFQYYEEEERQRGNFPDRFSGHQFPNYSSELNVNALLLGDSALYLCASSLLQGNSPLHFGNGTRLTVT.

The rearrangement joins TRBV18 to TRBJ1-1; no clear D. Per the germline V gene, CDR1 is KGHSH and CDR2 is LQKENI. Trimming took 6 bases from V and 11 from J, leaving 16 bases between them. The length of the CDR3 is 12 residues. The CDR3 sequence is CASSAGLQRAFF. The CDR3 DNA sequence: TGTGCCAGCTCGGCGGGTCTTCAAAGGGCTTTCTTT.

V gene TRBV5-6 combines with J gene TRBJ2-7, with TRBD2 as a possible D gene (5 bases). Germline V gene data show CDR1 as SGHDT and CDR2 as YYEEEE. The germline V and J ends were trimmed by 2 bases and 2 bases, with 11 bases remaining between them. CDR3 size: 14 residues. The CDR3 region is CASSLGRLTYEQYF. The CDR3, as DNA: TGTGCCAGCAGCTTAGGCAGACTAACCTACGAGCAGTACTTC. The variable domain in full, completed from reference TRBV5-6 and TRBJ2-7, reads DAGVTQSPTHLIKTRGQQVTLRCSPKSGHDTVSWYQQALGQGPQFIFQYYEEEERQRGNFPDRFSGHQFPNYSSELNVNALLLGDSALYLCASSLGRLTYEQYFGPGTRLTVT.

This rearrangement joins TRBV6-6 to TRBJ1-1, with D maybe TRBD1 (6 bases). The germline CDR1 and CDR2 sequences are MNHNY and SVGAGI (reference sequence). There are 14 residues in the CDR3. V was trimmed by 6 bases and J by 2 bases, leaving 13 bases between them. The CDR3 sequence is CASSDQGINTEAFF. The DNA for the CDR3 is TGTGCCAGCAGCGATCAGGGGATAAACACTGAAGCTTTCTTT.

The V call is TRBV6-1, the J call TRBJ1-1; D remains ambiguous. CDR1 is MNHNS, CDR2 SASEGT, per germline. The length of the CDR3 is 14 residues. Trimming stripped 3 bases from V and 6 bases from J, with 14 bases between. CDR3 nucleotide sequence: TGTGCCAGCAGTGAGAGGAGGGAAACGTCTGAAGCTTTCTTT. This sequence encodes CASSERRETSEAFF.

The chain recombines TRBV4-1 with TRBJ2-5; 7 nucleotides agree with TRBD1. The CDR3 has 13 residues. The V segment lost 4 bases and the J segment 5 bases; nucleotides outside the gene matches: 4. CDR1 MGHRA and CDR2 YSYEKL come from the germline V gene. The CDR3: CASSLARGETQYF. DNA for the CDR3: TGCGCCAGCAGCCTCGCCAGGGGGGAGACCCAGTACTTC.

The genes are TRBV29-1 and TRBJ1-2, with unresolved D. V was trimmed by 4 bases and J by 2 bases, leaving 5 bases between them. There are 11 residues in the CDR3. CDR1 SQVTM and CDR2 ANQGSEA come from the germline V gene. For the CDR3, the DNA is TGCAGCGTTGCCAGGAACTATGGCTACACCTTC. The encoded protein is CSVARNYGYTF.

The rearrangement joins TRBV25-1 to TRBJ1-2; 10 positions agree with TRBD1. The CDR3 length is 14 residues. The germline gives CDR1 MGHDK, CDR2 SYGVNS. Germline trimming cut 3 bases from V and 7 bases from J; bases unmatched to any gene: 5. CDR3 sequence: CASSDQGQGSGYTF. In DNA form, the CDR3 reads TGTGCCAGCAGTGACCAGGGACAGGGGTCTGGCTACACCTTC.

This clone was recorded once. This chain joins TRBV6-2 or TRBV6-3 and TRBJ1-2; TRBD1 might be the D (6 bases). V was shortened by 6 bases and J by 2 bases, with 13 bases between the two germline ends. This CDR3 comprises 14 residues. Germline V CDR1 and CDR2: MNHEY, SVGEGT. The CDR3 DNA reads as TGTGCCAGCAGCCCTCCCACAGGGAACTATGGCTACACCTTC. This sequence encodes CASSPPTGNYGYTF.

This chain's CDR3 is CASYRGQPYNEQFF. CDR3 DNA sequence: TGTGCCAGCTATCGGGGACAGCCCTACAATGAGCAGTTCTTC. The chain combines TRBV6-5 with TRBJ2-1; the match to TRBD1 covers 7 bases. The junction had 6 bases not matched to a gene; V was cut back by 8 bases and J by 2 bases. Germline assignment: CDR1 MNHEY and CDR2 SVGAGI. CDR3 size: 14 residues.

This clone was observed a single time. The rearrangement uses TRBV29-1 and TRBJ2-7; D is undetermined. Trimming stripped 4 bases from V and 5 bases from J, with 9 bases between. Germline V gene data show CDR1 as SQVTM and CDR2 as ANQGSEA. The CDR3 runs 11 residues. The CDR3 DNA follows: TGCAGCGTTGCCCTAGAAGACGAGCAGTACTTC. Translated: CSVALEDEQYF.

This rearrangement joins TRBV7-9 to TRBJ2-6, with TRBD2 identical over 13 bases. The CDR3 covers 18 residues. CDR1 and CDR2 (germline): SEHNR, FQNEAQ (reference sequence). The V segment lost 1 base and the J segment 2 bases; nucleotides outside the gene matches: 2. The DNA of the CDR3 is TGTGCCAGCAGCTTAGGGGGACTAGCGGGAACTGGGGCCAACGTCCTGACTTTC. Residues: CASSLGGLAGTGANVLTF.

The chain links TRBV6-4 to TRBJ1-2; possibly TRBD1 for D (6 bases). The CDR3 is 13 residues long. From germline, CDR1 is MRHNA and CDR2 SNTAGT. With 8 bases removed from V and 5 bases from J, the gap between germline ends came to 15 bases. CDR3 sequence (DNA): TGTGCCAGCTCCCCGGGGGGCCGGTATGGCTACACCTTC. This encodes CASSPGGRYGYTF.

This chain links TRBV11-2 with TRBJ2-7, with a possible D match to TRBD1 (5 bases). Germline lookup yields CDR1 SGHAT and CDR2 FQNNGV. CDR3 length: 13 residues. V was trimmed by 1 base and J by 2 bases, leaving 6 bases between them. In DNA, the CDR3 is TGTGCCAGCAGCTTAGCAGGGACCTACGAGCAGTACTTC. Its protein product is CASSLAGTYEQYF.

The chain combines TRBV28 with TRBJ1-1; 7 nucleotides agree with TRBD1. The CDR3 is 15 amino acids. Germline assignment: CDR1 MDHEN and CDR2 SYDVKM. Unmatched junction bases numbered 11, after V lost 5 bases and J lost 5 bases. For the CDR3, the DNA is TGTGCCAGCAGTATAAGACAGGGCGGGACAACTGAAGCTTTCTTT. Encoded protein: CASSIRQGGTTEAFF.

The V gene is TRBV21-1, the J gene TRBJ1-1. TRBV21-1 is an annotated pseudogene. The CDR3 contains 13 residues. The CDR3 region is CASTPRRNTEAFF. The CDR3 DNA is TGTGCCAGCACTCCTAGGCGGAACACTGAAGCTTTCTTT.

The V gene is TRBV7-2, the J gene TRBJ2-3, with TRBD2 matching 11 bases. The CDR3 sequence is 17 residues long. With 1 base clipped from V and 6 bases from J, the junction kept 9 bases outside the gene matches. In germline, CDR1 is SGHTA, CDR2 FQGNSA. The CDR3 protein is CASSLGASSGGADTQYF. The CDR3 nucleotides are TGTGCCAGCAGCTTAGGGGCAAGTAGCGGGGGGGCCGATACGCAGTATTTT.

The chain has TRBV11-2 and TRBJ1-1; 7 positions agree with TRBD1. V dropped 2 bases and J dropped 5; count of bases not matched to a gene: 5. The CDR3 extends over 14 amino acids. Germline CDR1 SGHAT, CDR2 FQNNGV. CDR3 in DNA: TGTGCCAGCAGCTTAAGGGGGACAGAAACTGAAGCTTTCTTT. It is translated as CASSLRGTETEAFF. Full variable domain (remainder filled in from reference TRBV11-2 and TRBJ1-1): EAGVAQSPRYKIIEKRQSVAFWCNPISGHATLYWYQQILGQGPKLLIQFQNNGVVDDSQLPKDRFSAERLKGVDSTLKIQPAKLEDSAVYLCASSLRGTETEAFFGQGTRLTVV.

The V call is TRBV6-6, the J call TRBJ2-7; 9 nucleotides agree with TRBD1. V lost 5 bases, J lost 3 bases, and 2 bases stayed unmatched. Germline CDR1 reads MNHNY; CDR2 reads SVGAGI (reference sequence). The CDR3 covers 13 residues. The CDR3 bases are TGTGCCAGCAGTCAGACAGGGGGCTACGAGCAGTACTTC. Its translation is CASSQTGGYEQYF.

CDR3 sequence (DNA): TGTGCCAGCAGTGTCAATTCTGGAAACACCATATATTTT. Translating it yields CASSVNSGNTIYF. The rearrangement joins TRBV28 to TRBJ1-3; D is unclear. The CDR3 is made up of 13 amino acids. V gave up 5 bases and J gave up 1 base, with 6 bases separating them. Germline lookup yields CDR1 MDHEN and CDR2 SYDVKM.

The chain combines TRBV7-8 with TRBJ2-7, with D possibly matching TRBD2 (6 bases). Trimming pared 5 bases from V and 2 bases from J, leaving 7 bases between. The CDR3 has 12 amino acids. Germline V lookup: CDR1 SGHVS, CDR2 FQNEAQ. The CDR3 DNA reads TGTGCCAGCAGCCCGGGAGCCTACGAGCAGTACTTC. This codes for CASSPGAYEQYF.

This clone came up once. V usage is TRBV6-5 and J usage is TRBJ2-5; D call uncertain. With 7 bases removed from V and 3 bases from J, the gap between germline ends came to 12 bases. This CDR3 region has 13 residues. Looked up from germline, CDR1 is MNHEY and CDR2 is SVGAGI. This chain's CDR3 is CASTQTRKETQYF. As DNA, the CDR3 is TGTGCCAGCACCCAGACACGGAAAGAGACCCAGTACTTC.

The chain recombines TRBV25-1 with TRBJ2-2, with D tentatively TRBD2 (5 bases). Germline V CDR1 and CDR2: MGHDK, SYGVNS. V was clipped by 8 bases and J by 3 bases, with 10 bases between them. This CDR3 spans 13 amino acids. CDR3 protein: CASRSDYTGELFF. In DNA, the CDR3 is TGTGCCAGCCGTTCGGACTACACCGGGGAGCTGTTTTTT.

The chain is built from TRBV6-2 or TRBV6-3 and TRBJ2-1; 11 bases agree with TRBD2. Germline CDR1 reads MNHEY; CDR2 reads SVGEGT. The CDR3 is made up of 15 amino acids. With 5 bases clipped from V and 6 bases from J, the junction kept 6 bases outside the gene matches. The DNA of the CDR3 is TGTGCCAGCAGTCCAGGGACTAGCGGACTCAATGAGCAGTTCTTC. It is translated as CASSPGTSGLNEQFF.